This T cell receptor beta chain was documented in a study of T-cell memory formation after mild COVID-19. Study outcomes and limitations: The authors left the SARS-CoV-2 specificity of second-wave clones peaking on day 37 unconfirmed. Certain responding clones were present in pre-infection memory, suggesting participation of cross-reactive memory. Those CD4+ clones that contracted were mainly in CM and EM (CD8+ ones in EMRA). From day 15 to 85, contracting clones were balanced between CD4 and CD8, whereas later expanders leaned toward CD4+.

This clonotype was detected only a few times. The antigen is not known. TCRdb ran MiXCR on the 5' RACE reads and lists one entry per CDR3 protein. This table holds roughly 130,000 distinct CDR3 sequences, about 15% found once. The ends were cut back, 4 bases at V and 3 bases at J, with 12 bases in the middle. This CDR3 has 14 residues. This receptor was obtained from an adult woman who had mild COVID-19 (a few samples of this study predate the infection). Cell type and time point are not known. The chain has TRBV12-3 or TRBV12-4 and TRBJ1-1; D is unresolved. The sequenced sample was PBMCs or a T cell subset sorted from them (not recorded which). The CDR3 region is CASSSPYGHTEAFF. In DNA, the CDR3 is TGTGCCAGCAGTTCCCCGTATGGGCACACTGAAGCTTTCTTT.